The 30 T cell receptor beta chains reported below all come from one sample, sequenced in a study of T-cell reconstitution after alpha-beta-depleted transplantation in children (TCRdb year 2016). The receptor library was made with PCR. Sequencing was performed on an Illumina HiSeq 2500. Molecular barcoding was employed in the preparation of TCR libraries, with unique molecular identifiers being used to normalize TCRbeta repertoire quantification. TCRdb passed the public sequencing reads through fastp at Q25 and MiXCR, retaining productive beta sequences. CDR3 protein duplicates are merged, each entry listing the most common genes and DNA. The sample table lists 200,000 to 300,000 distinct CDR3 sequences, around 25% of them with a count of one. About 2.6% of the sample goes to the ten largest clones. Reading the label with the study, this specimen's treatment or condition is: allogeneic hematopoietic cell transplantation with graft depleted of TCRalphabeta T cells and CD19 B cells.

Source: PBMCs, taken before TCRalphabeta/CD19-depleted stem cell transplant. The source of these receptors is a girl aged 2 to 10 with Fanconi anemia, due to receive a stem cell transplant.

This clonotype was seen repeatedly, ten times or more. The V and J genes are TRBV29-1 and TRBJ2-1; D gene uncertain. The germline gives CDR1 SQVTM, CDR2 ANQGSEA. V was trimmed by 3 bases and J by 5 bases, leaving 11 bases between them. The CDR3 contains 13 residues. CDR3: CSVEVAPNNEQFF. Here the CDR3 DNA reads TGCAGCGTTGAGGTCGCCCCGAACAATGAGCAGTTCTTC.

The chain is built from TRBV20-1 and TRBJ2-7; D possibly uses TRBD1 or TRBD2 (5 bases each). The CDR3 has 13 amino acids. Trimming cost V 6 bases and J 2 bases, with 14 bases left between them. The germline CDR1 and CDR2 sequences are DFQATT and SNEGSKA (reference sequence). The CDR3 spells CSAREFRAYEQYF. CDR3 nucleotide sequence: TGCAGTGCCAGGGAGTTTAGAGCCTACGAGCAGTACTTC.

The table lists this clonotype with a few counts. The CDR3 region has the DNA TGCGCCAGCAGCCTTCAGACCTCTGGGGCCAACGTCCTGACTTTC. This gives the protein CASSLQTSGANVLTF. This chain joins TRBV5-1 and TRBJ2-6; D gene ambiguous. Germline CDR1 SGHRS, CDR2 YFSETQ. V dropped 4 bases and J dropped 0 bases, with 8 bases sitting between them. The length of the CDR3 is 15 residues.

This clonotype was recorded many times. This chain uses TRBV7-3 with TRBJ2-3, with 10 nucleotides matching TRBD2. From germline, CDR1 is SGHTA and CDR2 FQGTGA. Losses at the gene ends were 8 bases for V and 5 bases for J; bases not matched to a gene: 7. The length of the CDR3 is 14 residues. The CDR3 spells CASSSGGAEDTQYF. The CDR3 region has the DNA TGTGCCAGCTCCAGCGGGGGGGCTGAAGATACGCAGTATTTT.

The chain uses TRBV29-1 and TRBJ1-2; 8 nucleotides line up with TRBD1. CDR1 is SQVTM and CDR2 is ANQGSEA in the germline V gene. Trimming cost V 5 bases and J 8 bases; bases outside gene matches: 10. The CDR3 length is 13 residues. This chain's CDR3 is CSVKDREASGYTF. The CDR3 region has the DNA TGCAGCGTTAAGGACAGGGAGGCGAGCGGCTACACCTTC.

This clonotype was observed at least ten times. In DNA, the CDR3 is TGTGCCAGCAGCTTGCTCCAGGGGGCAGGAGATACGCAGTATTTT. It is translated as CASSLLQGAGDTQYF. The V call is TRBV7-6, the J call TRBJ2-3; TRBD1 aligns across 8 bases. Germline V gene lookup returns CDR1 SGHVS and CDR2 FNYEAQ. With V trimmed by 3 bases and J by 5 bases, 7 bases remained unmatched. The CDR3 spans 15 residues.

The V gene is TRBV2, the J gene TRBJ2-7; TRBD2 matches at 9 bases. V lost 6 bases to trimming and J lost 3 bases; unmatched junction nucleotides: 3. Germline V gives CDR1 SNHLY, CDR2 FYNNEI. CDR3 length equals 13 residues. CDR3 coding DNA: TGTGCCAGCAGGCCTAGCGGGAACTACGAGCAGTACTTC. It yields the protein CASRPSGNYEQYF.

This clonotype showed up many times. CDR3 region: CASSDAGGNTGELFF. The CDR3 bases are TGTGCCAGCAGTGACGCTGGGGGGAACACCGGGGAGCTGTTTTTT. The chain has TRBV6-4 and TRBJ2-2, with D perhaps given as TRBD1 or TRBD2 (5 bases each). The CDR3 is 15 residues long. Between the trimmed V and J ends, which lost 2 bases and 1 base, there was a span of 8 bases. Per the germline V gene, CDR1 is MRHNA and CDR2 is SNTAGT.

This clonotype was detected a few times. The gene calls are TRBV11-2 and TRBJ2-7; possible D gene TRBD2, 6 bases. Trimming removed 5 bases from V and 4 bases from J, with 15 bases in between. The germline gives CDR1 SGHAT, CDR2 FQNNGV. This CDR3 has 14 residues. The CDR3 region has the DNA TGTGCCAGCAGCAGCTGGGATGGAGGGTACGAGCAGTACTTC. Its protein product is CASSSWDGGYEQYF.

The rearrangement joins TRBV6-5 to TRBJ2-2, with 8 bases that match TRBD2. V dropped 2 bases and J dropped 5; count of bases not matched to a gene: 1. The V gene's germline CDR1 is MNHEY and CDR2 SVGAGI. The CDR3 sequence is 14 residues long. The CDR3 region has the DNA TGTGCCAGCAGTTACAAGCGGGGGACCGGGGAGCTGTTTTTT. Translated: CASSYKRGTGELFF.

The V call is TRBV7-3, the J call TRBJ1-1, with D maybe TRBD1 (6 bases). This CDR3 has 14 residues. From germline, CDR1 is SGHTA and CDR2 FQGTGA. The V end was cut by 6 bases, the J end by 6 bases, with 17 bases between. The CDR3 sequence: CASSLGTPFSEAFF. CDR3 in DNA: TGTGCCAGCAGTCTTGGGACACCGTTTTCTGAAGCTTTCTTT.

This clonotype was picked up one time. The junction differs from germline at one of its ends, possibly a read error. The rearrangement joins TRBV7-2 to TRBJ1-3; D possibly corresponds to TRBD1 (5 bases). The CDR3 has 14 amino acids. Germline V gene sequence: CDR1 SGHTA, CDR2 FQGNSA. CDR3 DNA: TGTGCCAGCAGCTTAGAGCCTTGGGGGAACACCATATGTTTT. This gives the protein CASSLEPWGNTICF.

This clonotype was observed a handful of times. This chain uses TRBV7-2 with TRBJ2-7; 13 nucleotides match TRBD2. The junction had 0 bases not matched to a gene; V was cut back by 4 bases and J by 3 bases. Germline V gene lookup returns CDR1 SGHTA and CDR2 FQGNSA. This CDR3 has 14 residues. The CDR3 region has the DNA TGTGCCAGCAGCTGGACTAGCGGGGGCTACGAGCAGTACTTC. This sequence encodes CASSWTSGGYEQYF.

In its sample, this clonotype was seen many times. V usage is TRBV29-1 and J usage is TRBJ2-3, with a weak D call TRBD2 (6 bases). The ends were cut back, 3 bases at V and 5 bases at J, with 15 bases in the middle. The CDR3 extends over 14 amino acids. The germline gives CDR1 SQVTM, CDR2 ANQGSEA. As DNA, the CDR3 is TGCAGCGTTGACACCGGGACTGCACTAGATACGCAGTATTTT. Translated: CSVDTGTALDTQYF.

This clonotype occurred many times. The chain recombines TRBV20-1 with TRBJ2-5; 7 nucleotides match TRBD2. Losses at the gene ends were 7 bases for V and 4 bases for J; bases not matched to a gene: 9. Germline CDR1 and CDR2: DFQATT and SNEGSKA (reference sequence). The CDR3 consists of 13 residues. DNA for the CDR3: TGCAGTGTCCGGGGGGTGACCAGAGAGACCCAGTACTTC. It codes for CSVRGVTRETQYF.

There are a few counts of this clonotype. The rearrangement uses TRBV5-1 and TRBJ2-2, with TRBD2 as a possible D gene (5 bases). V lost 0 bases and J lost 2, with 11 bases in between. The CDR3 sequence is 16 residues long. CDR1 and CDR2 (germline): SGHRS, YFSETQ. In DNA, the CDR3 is TGCGCCAGCAGCTTGGGCCTAGCTGTTAACACCGGGGAGCTGTTTTTT. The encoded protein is CASSLGLAVNTGELFF.

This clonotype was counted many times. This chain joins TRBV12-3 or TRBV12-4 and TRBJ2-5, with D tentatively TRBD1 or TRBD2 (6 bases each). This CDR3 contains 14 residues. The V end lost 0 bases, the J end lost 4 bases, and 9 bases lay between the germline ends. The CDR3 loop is CASSLAGGGETQYF. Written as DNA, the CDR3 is TGTGCCAGCAGTTTAGCGGGGGGCGGAGAGACCCAGTACTTC.

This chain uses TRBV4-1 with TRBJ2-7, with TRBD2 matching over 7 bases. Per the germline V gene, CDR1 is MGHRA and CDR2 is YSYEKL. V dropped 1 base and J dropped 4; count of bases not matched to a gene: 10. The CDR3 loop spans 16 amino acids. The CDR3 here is CASSQVVSGSFYEQYF. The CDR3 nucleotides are TGCGCCAGCAGCCAAGTGGTTAGCGGGTCTTTTTACGAGCAGTACTTC.

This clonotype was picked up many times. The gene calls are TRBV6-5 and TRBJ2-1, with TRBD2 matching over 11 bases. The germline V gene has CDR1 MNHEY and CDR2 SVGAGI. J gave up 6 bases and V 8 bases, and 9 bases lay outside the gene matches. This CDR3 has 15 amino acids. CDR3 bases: TGTGCCAGCTGTTTTGCTCTAGCGGGAGGCAATGAGCAGTTCTTC. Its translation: CASCFALAGGNEQFF.

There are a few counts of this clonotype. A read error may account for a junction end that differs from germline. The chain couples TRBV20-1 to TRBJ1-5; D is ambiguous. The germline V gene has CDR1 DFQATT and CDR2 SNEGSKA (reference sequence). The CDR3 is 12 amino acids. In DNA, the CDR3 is TGTAGTGCTAGAGTTTGGCCCGTGCCCCAGCATTTT. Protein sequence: CSARVWPVPQHF.

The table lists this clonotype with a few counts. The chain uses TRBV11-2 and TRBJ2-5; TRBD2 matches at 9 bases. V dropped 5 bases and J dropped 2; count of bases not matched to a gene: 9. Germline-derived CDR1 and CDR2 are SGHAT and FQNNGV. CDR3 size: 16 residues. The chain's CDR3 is CASSEGGGGIQETQYF. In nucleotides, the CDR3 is TGTGCCAGCAGCGAAGGCGGGGGGGGGATACAAGAGACCCAGTACTTC.

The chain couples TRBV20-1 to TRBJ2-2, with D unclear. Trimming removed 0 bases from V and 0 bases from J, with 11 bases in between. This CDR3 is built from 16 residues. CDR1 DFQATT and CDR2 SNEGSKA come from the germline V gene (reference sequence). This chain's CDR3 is CSARDLLLANTGELFF. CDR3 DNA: TGCAGTGCTAGAGATCTGCTCCTCGCGAACACCGGGGAGCTGTTTTTT.

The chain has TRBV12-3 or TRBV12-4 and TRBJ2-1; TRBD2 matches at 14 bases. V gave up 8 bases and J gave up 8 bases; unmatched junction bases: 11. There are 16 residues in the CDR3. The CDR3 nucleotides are TGTGCCAGCTCATCATCGGGACTAGCGGGAGTAGATGAGCAGTTCTTC. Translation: CASSSSGLAGVDEQFF.

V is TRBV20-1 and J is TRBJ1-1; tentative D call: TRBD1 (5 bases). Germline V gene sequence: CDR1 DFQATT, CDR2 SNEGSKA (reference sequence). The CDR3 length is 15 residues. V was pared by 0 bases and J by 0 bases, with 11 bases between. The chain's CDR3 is CSARDSDSLNTEAFF. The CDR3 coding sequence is TGCAGTGCTAGAGATTCCGACAGCTTGAACACTGAAGCTTTCTTT.

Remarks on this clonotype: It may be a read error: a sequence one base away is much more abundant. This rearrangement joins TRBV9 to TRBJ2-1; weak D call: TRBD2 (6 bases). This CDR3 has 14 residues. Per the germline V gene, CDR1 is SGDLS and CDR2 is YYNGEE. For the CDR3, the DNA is TGTGCCAGCAGCGTGGGGGGTACTTACATTGAGCAGTTCTTC. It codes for CASSVGGTYIEQFF.

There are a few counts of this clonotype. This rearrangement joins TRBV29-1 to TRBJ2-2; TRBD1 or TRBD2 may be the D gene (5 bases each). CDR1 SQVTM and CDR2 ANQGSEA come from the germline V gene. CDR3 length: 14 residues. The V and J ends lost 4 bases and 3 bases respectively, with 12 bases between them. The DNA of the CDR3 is TGCAGCGTTGGGGGGAGTTACGACACCGGGGAGCTGTTTTTT. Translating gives CSVGGSYDTGELFF.

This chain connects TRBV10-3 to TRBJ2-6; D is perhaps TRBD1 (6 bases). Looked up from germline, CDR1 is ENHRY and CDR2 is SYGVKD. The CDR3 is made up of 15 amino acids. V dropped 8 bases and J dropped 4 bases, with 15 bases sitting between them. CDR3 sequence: CAIGVGDTGANVLTF. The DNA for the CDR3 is TGTGCCATCGGGGTGGGGGACACCGGGGCCAACGTCCTGACTTTC.

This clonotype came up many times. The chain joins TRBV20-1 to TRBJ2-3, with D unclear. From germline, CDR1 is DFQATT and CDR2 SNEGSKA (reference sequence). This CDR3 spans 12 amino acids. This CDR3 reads CSTRTDTDTQYF. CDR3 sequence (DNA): TGCAGCACCCGGACCGACACAGATACGCAGTATTTT.

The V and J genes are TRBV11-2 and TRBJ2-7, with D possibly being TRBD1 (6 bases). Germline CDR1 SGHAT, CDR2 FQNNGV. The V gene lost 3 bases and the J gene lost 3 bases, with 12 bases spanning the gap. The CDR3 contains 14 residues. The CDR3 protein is CASSLRGGVYEQYF. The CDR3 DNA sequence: TGTGCCAGCAGCTTGAGAGGGGGAGTCTACGAGCAGTACTTC.

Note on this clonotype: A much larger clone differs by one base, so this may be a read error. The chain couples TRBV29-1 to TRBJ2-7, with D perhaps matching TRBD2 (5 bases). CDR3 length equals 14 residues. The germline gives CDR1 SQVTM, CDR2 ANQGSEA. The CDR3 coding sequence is TGCTGCGTTGTACTCGGGATTAGCTCCTACGAGCAGTACTTC. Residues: CCVVLGISSYEQYF.